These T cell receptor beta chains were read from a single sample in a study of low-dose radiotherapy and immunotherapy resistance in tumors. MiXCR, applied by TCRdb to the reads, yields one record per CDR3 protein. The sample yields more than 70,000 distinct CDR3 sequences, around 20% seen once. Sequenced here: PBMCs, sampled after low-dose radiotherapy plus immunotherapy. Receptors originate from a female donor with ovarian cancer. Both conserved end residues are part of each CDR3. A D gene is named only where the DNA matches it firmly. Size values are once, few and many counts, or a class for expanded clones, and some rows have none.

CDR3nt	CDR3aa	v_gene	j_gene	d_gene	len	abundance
TGCAGTGCCACGACAGGGGTTAAAGATACGCAGTATTTT	CSATTGVKDTQYF	TRBV20-1	TRBJ2-3	TRBD1	13	many
TGTGCCAGCAGTTACTCTAGGAGACAAGAGACCCAGTACTTC	CASSYSRRQETQYF	TRBV6-8	TRBJ2-5	NA	14	NA
TGTGCCAGCAGTCCCCTAGCGGGGGCCTCCTACGAGCAGTACTTC	CASSPLAGASYEQYF	TRBV12-3/TRBV12-4	TRBJ2-7	TRBD2	15	many
TGTGCCAGCAGCTCCGGACTAGCGGGGCCCTACGAGCAGTACTTC	CASSSGLAGPYEQYF	TRBV7-6	TRBJ2-7	TRBD2	15	many
TGTGCCAGCAGCTTGTCTGGGATGAACTACAATGAGCAGTTCTTC	CASSLSGMNYNEQFF	TRBV5-4	TRBJ2-1	NA	15	many
TGTGCCAGTAGTACCGCGGGCCAGCAGAATGAAAAACTGTTTTTT	CASSTAGQQNEKLFF	TRBV19	TRBJ1-4	NA	15	many
TGTGCCAGCAGATCTCCGGGACTAGCGGGATGGGGCGAGCAGTACTTC	CASRSPGLAGWGEQYF	TRBV6-2/TRBV6-3	TRBJ2-7	TRBD2	16	NA
TGTGCCTCCAGCGGGAGGTTCTACAATGAGCAGTTCTTC	CASSGRFYNEQFF	TRBV24-1	TRBJ2-1	TRBD2	13	many
TGTGCCAGCAGCCAAGTGACTAGCGGGAGTGAGCAGTTCTTC	CASSQVTSGSEQFF	TRBV3-1	TRBJ2-1	TRBD2	14	many
TGCGCCAGCAGCTTGGCGGGAGCCACCTACGAGCAGTACTTC	CASSLAGATYEQYF	TRBV5-1	TRBJ2-7	NA	14	many
TGCGCCAGCAGCTCGGACAGTCTCTATGGCTACACCTTC	CASSSDSLYGYTF	TRBV5-1	TRBJ1-2	NA	13	many
TGTGCCAGCAGAGGGGACGGGGGGAACTATGGCTACACCTTC	CASRGDGGNYGYTF	TRBV28	TRBJ1-2	NA	14	many
TGTGCCAGTAGTATTGGAGGGCTGAACACTGAAGCTTTCTTT	CASSIGGLNTEAFF	TRBV19	TRBJ1-1	NA	14	many
TGTGCCAGCAGCGCAGGGACTAGCGGGACGGGGGAGCAGTACTTC	CASSAGTSGTGEQYF	TRBV2	TRBJ2-7	TRBD2	15	many
TGTGCCATCCAGTCGACAGGGGGTACTGGTGAGCAGTTCTTC	CAIQSTGGTGEQFF	TRBV10-3	TRBJ2-1	TRBD1	14	many
TGTGCCAGCAGCCCTAGAACGGGGGGTACCACCGGGGCCAATGAGCAGTTCTTC	CASSPRTGGTTGANEQFF	TRBV11-2	TRBJ2-1	TRBD2	18	many
TGCAGCGTTCGACTAGCGGGGGCGTTAGATACGCAGTATTTT	CSVRLAGALDTQYF	TRBV29-1	TRBJ2-3	TRBD2	14	many
TGTGCCTGGAGTTTGCGATCGAACACTGAAGCTTTCTTT	CAWSLRSNTEAFF	TRBV30	TRBJ1-1	NA	13	few
TGTGCCAGCAGCGTGGGGACCAATCGCCCCCAAGAGACCCAGTACTTC	CASSVGTNRPQETQYF	TRBV9	TRBJ2-5	NA	16	NA
TGTGCCAGCAGCCAAGACCCCAGCGGGTGGATCACCGGGGAGCTGTTTTTT	CASSQDPSGWITGELFF	TRBV14	TRBJ2-2	NA	17	NA
TGCAGTGCTAGTGGCACCAGGGGAGATACGCAGTATTTT	CSASGTRGDTQYF	TRBV20-1	TRBJ2-3	NA	13	many
TGTGCCAGCAGCGGCGGGACAGGGGGCACTGAAGCTTTCTTT	CASSGGTGGTEAFF	TRBV5-5	TRBJ1-1	TRBD1	14	many
TGTGCCAGCAGCGTTACCACCGGGACAGGGGAAGGCTACACCTTC	CASSVTTGTGEGYTF	TRBV9	TRBJ1-2	TRBD1	15	NA
TGCGCCAGCAGCCATCCGGGACAGGGAAGTCGGGAGACCCAGTACTTC	CASSHPGQGSRETQYF	TRBV4-1	TRBJ2-5	TRBD1	16	many
TGTGCCAGCAGCCCCCTGAGCGGGAGGACCCAAGAGACCCAGTACTTC	CASSPLSGRTQETQYF	TRBV7-2	TRBJ2-5	TRBD2	16	many
TGCAGCGTCGGGACAGAGAAAGCTTTCTTT	CSVGTEKAFF	TRBV29-1	TRBJ1-1	TRBD1	10	many
TGTGCCAGCAGCTTAGAGGCAATAGGGATCTATGGCTACACCTTC	CASSLEAIGIYGYTF	TRBV7-3	TRBJ1-2	NA	15	NA
TGCAGCGTTGGGGCGGTGCCCTACAATGAGCAGTTCTTC	CSVGAVPYNEQFF	TRBV29-1	TRBJ2-1	NA	13	many
TGTGCCAGTTTCCTAGCGGGGGCGACCGGGGAGCTGTTTTTT	CASFLAGATGELFF	TRBV6-2/TRBV6-3	TRBJ2-2	TRBD2	14	few
TGTGCCATCAGTGCCGGGACAGGCGGAACCAACGTCCTGACTTTC	CAISAGTGGTNVLTF	TRBV10-3	TRBJ2-6	TRBD1	15	many
TGTGCCTGGAGTGTACCTCGGGCTACATCCAAATACGAGCAGTACTTC	CAWSVPRATSKYEQYF	TRBV30	TRBJ2-7	NA	16	many
TGTGCCAGCAGCACGGGACTAGCGGGAGTAGACGGGGAGCTTTTTTTTTTT	CASSTGLAGVDGELFFF	TRBV5-4	TRBJ2-2	TRBD2	17	NA
TGCAGCGTTGAGACGCAAAACTATGGCTACACCTTC	CSVETQNYGYTF	TRBV29-1	TRBJ1-2	NA	12	NA
TGTGCCAGCAGTCAACTAGCGGGGGGGCCCGTCGCCAACGAGCAGTACTTC	CASSQLAGGPVANEQYF	TRBV6-6	TRBJ2-7	TRBD2	17	many
TGCGCCAGCAGGTGGGGTTCACAAGAGACCCAGTACTTC	CASRWGSQETQYF	TRBV5-1	TRBJ2-5	NA	13	many
TGTGCCAGCAGTGAGTGGGCAACTGCCAAAAACATTCAGTACTTC	CASSEWATAKNIQYF	TRBV2	TRBJ2-4	NA	15	many
TGCGCCAGCAGTCTCACTAGCGGGGGGGGGGCCGAGCAGTTCTTC	CASSLTSGGGAEQFF	TRBV4-1	TRBJ2-1	TRBD2	15	many
TGTGCCAGCAGTTTAGCCGTGGTGGGACTAGCGGGGACCGGGGAGCTGTTTTTT	CASSLAVVGLAGTGELFF	TRBV12-3/TRBV12-4	TRBJ2-2	TRBD2	18	many
TGTGCCAGCAGTTTAGTTAGCGGGGGGCTGGATACGCAGTATTTT	CASSLVSGGLDTQYF	TRBV28	TRBJ2-3	TRBD2	15	many
TGTGCCAGCAGTTTAGGGGGAAGGGGCATTCAGTACTTC	CASSLGGRGIQYF	TRBV27	TRBJ2-4	NA	13	few
TGTGCCACCAGTGAGAGGGGCGGGGGGGCGGGAAACATTCAGTACTTC	CATSERGGGAGNIQYF	TRBV24-1	TRBJ2-4	TRBD2	16	few
TGTGCCAGCACCCAGGCAGGGTATTGGGGGCTCTGGGAAGTGGGCACTGAAGCTTTCTTT	CASTQAGYWGLWEVGTEAFF	TRBV5-1	TRBJ1-1	NA	20	many
TGTGCCAGTAGCCACCGGGGACAAAACTACGAGCAGTACTTC	CASSHRGQNYEQYF	TRBV19	TRBJ2-7	NA	14	many
TGTGCCAGCAGCTTAGTAGGTGGGAACACCGGGGAGCTGTTTTTT	CASSLVGGNTGELFF	TRBV11-3	TRBJ2-2	NA	15	NA
TGTGCCAGTAGTAGCCATTCTGGGTGGCGCAATCAGCCCCAGCATTTT	CASSSHSGWRNQPQHF	TRBV19	TRBJ1-5	NA	16	many
TGTGCCACCAGCAGAGATAGGATCCAGTTATCCTTC	CATSRDRIQLSF	TRBV15	TRBJ1-2	NA	12	many
TGCAGTGCTAGTCCGAACAGGGGGCAGATGTCACCCCTCCACTTT	CSASPNRGQMSPLHF	TRBV20-1	TRBJ1-6	TRBD1	15	few
TGTGCCAGCAGACCGACGGGGAATCAGCCCCAGCATTTT	CASRPTGNQPQHF	TRBV12-3/TRBV12-4	TRBJ1-5	NA	13	NA
TGTGCCAGTAGTCCCGGGTGGAGACAGGCGACTAACTATGGCTACACCTTC	CASSPGWRQATNYGYTF	TRBV19	TRBJ1-2	NA	17	many
TGTGCCAGCAGCCAACCCCCGGGGACTAGCGATTACAATGAGCAGTTCTTC	CASSQPPGTSDYNEQFF	TRBV4-2	TRBJ2-1	TRBD2	17	NA
TGCAGTGCTAGAGCGGACTATGGCTACACCTTC	CSARADYGYTF	TRBV20-1	TRBJ1-2	NA	11	many
TGTGCCAGCAGTTTGGGACTAGCGGCCACAGATACGCAGTATTTT	CASSLGLAATDTQYF	TRBV3-1	TRBJ2-3	TRBD2	15	many
TGTGCCAGCAGCTTAGCAGACGAGCAGTACTTC	CASSLADEQYF	TRBV11-2	TRBJ2-7	NA	11	many
TGTGCCAGTGGACCAAGGGGGTATCAGCCCCAGCATTTT	CASGPRGYQPQHF	TRBV19	TRBJ1-5	NA	13	many
TGCAGTATTGATCGGGGCGGGAGGGCCCTCAATGAGCAGTTCTTC	CSIDRGGRALNEQFF	TRBV20-1	TRBJ2-1	TRBD2	15	many